This T cell receptor beta chain was observed in a study of tumor and adjacent non-tumor tissue in lung cancer. As for the study in general: About 4.17 million productive TCRbeta reads were obtained per sample on average. Findings and caveats of the study: Tumor TCR diversity, when higher, was linked to shorter survival.

No cell sorting was done before RNA was extracted from the tissue. The normal lung tissue was taken more than 3 cm from the tumor edge. Chemotherapy-naive patients with new lung cancer underwent thoracic surgery in China, August–late 2014. Looked up from germline, CDR1 is SGHNT and CDR2 is YENEEA. The CDR3 runs to 14 residues. Three rounds of nested PCR, following a modified ARM-PCR protocol, produced the TCRbeta library. MiXCR was run by TCRdb on the multiplex PCR reads, yielding one entry per CDR3 protein. The sample contains 75,000 to 90,000 distinct CDR3 sequences, under 80% of which appear only once. Comments on this clonotype: Its antigen is undetermined. Without the conserved terminal phenylalanine or tryptophan, this CDR3 likely stems from a read error.

The chain combines TRBV11-3 with TRBJ2-2; D perhaps matches TRBD2 (5 bases). The clonotype originates from a woman aged 50 to 60 with non-small cell lung cancer. The specimen sequenced was distant non-tumor lung tissue. The CDR3 bases are TGTGCCAGCGGCCTGAGCGGAAGCACCGGGGATCTGTTTTCT. This translates into CASGLSGSTGDLFS.